This TCR beta chain comes out of a study of type 1 regulatory T cells. A few counts support this clonotype. The antigen is unknown. Germline V lookup: CDR1 SGHKS, CDR2 YYEKEE (reference sequence). The CDR3 has 16 amino acids. The trim removed 3 bases at V and 0 bases at J, leaving 5 bases unmatched. TCRdb re-analysed the reads in MiXCR, keeping a single row per CDR3 protein. The table lists about 42,000 distinct CDR3 sequences, more than 9% of them singletons, with around 8% in the top ten. This TCR came from a human donor in good health. This chain joins TRBV5-5 and TRBJ1-5, with 8 bases identical to TRBD1. The sequencing sample was made of cultured non-Tr1 T cells, either the whole culture or a sorted T cell fraction (not recorded which). The CDR3 loop is CASSSQGGYSNQPQHF. In nucleotides, the CDR3 is TGTGCCAGCAGCTCACAGGGGGGATATAGCAATCAGCCCCAGCATTTT.